A single sample gave rise to the 16 T cell receptor beta chains below, sequenced in a study of T cells in Graves' hyperthyroidism and ophthalmopathy. RNA transcripts provided the source from which TCR beta CDR3 regions were amplified. Initially, a first-round RT-PCR of the TCR CDR3 employed the HTBI primer set. A single record per CDR3 protein comes from TCRdb applying MiXCR to the multiplex PCR reads. The data contain about 400,000 distinct CDR3 sequences, about 13% of them singletons. Sequenced input: blood. These TCRs come from a woman aged 18-29 years with Graves' hyperthyroidism.

This clonotype was counted only a few times. J is TRBJ1-6 and V is TRBV27; maybe TRBD1 (6 bases). Germline CDR1 MNHEY, CDR2 SMNVEV (reference sequence). V was trimmed by 2 bases and J by 7 bases, leaving 12 bases between them. The CDR3 totals 15 residues. The CDR3 nucleotides are TGTGCCAGCAGTTTAAATGGGGGGCCGAATTCACCCCTCCACTTT. Protein sequence: CASSLNGGPNSPLHF.

This clonotype was counted at least ten times. V and J are TRBV7-2 and TRBJ1-3; D not certain. The length of the CDR3 is 15 residues. The V and J ends lost 5 bases and 2 bases respectively, with 13 bases between them. CDR1 SGHTA and CDR2 FQGNSA come from the germline V gene. The CDR3 sequence: CASSPLGGAGNTIYF. The CDR3 DNA is TGTGCCAGCAGCCCTCTTGGCGGGGCTGGAAACACCATATATTTT.

This clonotype appeared many times. The V call is TRBV5-8, the J call TRBJ2-5; 7 nucleotides match TRBD2. This CDR3 is 15 amino acids long. With 4 bases clipped from V and 5 bases from J, the junction kept 11 bases outside the gene matches. In germline, CDR1 is SGHTS, CDR2 YDEGEE. The chain's CDR3 is CASSALGGPGETQYF. In nucleotides, the CDR3 is TGTGCCAGCAGCGCCTTGGGAGGGCCGGGGGAGACCCAGTACTTC.

Only a few counts were recorded for this clonotype. The V and J genes are TRBV20-1 and TRBJ1-2; no reliable D call. This CDR3 spans 13 amino acids. Trimming removed 5 bases at V and 4 bases at J, with 14 bases between. CDR1 DFQATT and CDR2 SNEGSKA come from the germline V gene (reference sequence). The CDR3 DNA sequence: TGCAGTGCTCCCTGGGATGCCCTCTATGGCTACACCTTC. Protein product: CSAPWDALYGYTF.

In its sample, this clonotype was seen many times. The CDR3 loop is CASSRRGEETEAFF. The DNA of the CDR3 is TGTGCCAGTAGCCGGCGGGGCGAGGAGACTGAAGCTTTCTTT. The V and J genes are TRBV19 and TRBJ1-1; D perhaps matches TRBD1 (5 bases). From germline, CDR1 is LNHDA and CDR2 SQIVND (reference sequence). CDR3 length equals 14 residues. Trimming cost V 6 bases and J 5 bases, with 16 bases left between them.

With respect to this clonotype: One junction end disagrees with the germline gene, perhaps due to a read error. The V call is TRBV5-1, the J call TRBJ2-5, with 12 bases identical to TRBD1. Germline lookup yields CDR1 SGHRS and CDR2 YFSETQ. This CDR3 has 15 amino acids. The DNA for the CDR3 is TGCGCCAGCAGATTGGGGGGACAGGGGGCCGAGACCCAGTACTTC. Residues: CASRLGGQGAETQYF. Full variable domain (missing parts from reference TRBV5-1 and TRBJ2-5): KAGVTQTPRYLIKTRGQQVTLSCSPISGHRSVSWYQQTPGQGLQFLFEYFSETQRNKGNFPGRFSGRQFSNSRSEMNVSTLELGDSALYLCASRLGGQGAETQYFGPGTRLLVL.

The rearrangement joins TRBV5-5 to TRBJ2-7; no definite D call. The CDR3 loop spans 15 amino acids. The germline CDR1 and CDR2 sequences are SGHKS and YYEKEE (reference sequence). With 0 bases removed from V and 0 bases from J, the gap between germline ends came to 10 bases. The CDR3 sequence: CASSLAILPSYEQYF. The CDR3 nucleotides are TGTGCCAGCAGCTTGGCCATACTCCCCTCCTACGAGCAGTACTTC.

This clonotype was counted a few times. The V and J genes are TRBV7-6 and TRBJ2-4; 13 nucleotides line up with TRBD2. The trim removed 5 bases at V and 8 bases at J, leaving 6 bases unmatched. CDR1 and CDR2 from the germline V gene are SGHVS and FNYEAQ. The CDR3 runs to 15 residues. The CDR3 sequence is CASSGLAGAGDIQYF. The DNA for the CDR3 is TGTGCCAGCAGCGGACTAGCGGGAGCCGGAGACATTCAGTACTTC.

This clonotype was recorded many times. The chain links TRBV6-1 to TRBJ2-5; TRBD2 matches 14 bases. The V segment lost 2 bases and the J segment 3 bases; nucleotides outside the gene matches: 8. Germline CDR1 and CDR2: MNHNS and SASEGT. This CDR3 comprises 18 residues. The CDR3 loop reads CASSEKGGLAGAKETQYF. The CDR3 DNA reads as TGTGCCAGCAGTGAAAAGGGGGGACTAGCGGGGGCGAAAGAGACCCAGTACTTC.

The rearrangement uses TRBV18 and TRBJ2-5; 9 bases are shared with TRBD1. CDR3 length: 16 amino acids. Per the germline V gene, CDR1 is KGHSH and CDR2 is LQKENI. The J segment lost 3 bases and the V segment lost 4 bases, leaving 9 bases of the junction unmatched. CDR3 residues: CASSLDAGTGKETQYF. DNA for the CDR3: TGTGCCAGCTCACTCGACGCCGGGACAGGGAAAGAGACCCAGTACTTC.

The rearrangement uses TRBV5-4 and TRBJ2-7; 8 bases agree with TRBD1. Trimming took 7 bases from V and 5 from J; bases not matched to a gene: 8. Per germline, CDR1 SGHNT and CDR2 YYREEE (reference sequence). The CDR3 spans 13 residues. In DNA form, the CDR3 reads TGTGCCAGCGCCTCGGACAGGGCTGACGAGCAGTACTTC. Translated: CASASDRADEQYF. Filled out from reference TRBV5-4 and TRBJ2-7, the complete variable domain reads ETGVTQSPTHLIKTRGQQVTLRCSSQSGHNTVSWYQQALGQGPQFIFQYYREEENGRGNFPPRFSGLQFPNYSSELNVNALELDDSALYLCASASDRADEQYFGPGTRLTVT.

This clonotype appeared many times. This rearrangement joins TRBV28 to TRBJ1-1, with D perhaps matching TRBD1 (5 bases). The V gene lost 5 bases and the J gene lost 7 bases, with 20 bases spanning the gap. Germline values: CDR1 MDHEN, CDR2 SYDVKM. The CDR3 has 15 residues. CDR3 residues: CASSPPGRSQHEAFF. The CDR3 DNA follows: TGTGCCAGCAGTCCCCCAGGGAGATCACAGCATGAAGCTTTCTTT.

This clonotype was counted at least ten times. This chain joins TRBV18 and TRBJ1-1; 10 bases fit TRBD1. After removal of 6 bases from V and 6 bases from J, the junction contained 7 bases not matched to a gene. CDR3 length: 14 residues. Germline V lookup: CDR1 KGHSH, CDR2 LQKENI. CDR3 in amino acids: CASSPGTGVPEAFF. The CDR3 DNA reads TGTGCCAGCTCCCCCGGGACAGGGGTACCTGAAGCTTTCTTT.

The chain combines TRBV10-3 with TRBJ2-1; D unclear. The V end lost 7 bases, the J end lost 9 bases, and 10 bases lay between the germline ends. The CDR3 contains 11 residues. CDR1 and CDR2 from the germline V gene are ENHRY and SYGVKD. The CDR3, as DNA: TGTGCCATCAAGGCCCAAAGTGAGCAGTTCTTC. It specifies CAIKAQSEQFF.

J is TRBJ2-7 and V is TRBV20-1, with 8 bases fitting TRBD2. The germline V gene encodes CDR1 DFQATT and CDR2 SNEGSKA (reference sequence). This CDR3 contains 13 residues. V shed 3 bases, J shed 1 base, and the junction held 2 bases outside the gene matches. The CDR3 region has the DNA TGCAGTGCTAGCGGGAGGGTTTCCTACGAGCAGTACTTC. Encoded protein: CSASGRVSYEQYF.

This clonotype has ten or more counts. The V gene is TRBV13, the J gene TRBJ1-4; maybe TRBD1 (6 bases). This CDR3 contains 14 residues. From germline, CDR1 is PRHDT and CDR2 FYEKMQ (reference sequence). Between the trimmed V and J ends, which lost 3 bases and 5 bases, there was a span of 10 bases. The CDR3, as DNA: TGTGCCAGCAGCTTCAGGGGTATCAATGAAAAACTGTTTTTT. It yields the protein CASSFRGINEKLFF.